The clone carrying this T cell receptor beta chain was detected a few times. Antigen specificity is unknown. These data are taken from a study of beta chain features in type 1 diabetes. Study-wide points: There was a moderate but significant shortening of TCRB CDR3s in all four CD4+ subsets of Type 1 diabetes patients.

The entirety of the isolated RNA underwent reverse transcription, so expressed TCRB transcripts were sequenced. The method was immunoSEQ multiplex PCR; TCRdb's version includes in-frame clones alone and lacks a portion of them. The sample shows more than 300,000 clones, around 9.6% of them seen only once. The CDR3 is 17 residues long. V was shortened by 0 bases and J by 7 bases, with 20 bases between the two germline ends. From germline, CDR1 is SGHRS and CDR2 YFSETQ. One heparinised draw of blood, averaging about 110 mL, came from each donor. This TCR derives from a man aged 25 to 45 with type 1 diabetes. This chain joins TRBV5-1 and TRBJ2-1; D might be TRBD2 (5 bases). Sequencing was performed on central memory CD4+ T cells from blood. The CDR3 DNA sequence: TGCGCCAGCAGCTTGGCCAAGCTGACGGGGTTTCGGAATGAGCAGTTCTTC. It translates to CASSLAKLTGFRNEQFF.